One and the same sample provided the 28 T cell receptor beta chains below, sequenced in a study of blood T cell repertoires in COVID-19. TCRdb's copy holds only in-frame clones and misses some; the assay was immunoSEQ multiplex PCR. The sample consists of around 120,000 clones, 75% to 90% of them appearing once. Sequenced sample: PBMCs or T cells enriched from blood (not recorded which). All receptors derive from a woman in her fifties or sixties who had recovered from COVID-19.

The chain is built from TRBV15 and TRBJ2-7; 12 bases fit TRBD1. Trimming took 5 bases from V and 2 from J; bases not matched to a gene: 13. The CDR3 is 18 amino acids. CDR1 LNHNV and CDR2 YYDKDF come from the germline V gene (reference sequence). The CDR3 reads CATSPDGDRGPPPYEQYF. CDR3 nucleotides: TGTGCCACCAGCCCGGATGGGGACAGGGGGCCACCCCCCTACGAGCAGTACTTC.

The rearrangement joins TRBV18 to TRBJ2-5; 9 bases fit TRBD1. Trimming at V came to 0 bases and at J to 2 bases, leaving 4 bases not matched to a gene. Per the germline V gene, CDR1 is KGHSH and CDR2 is LQKENI. This CDR3 has 16 amino acids. The CDR3 reads CASSPPFGQGQETQYF. Written as DNA, the CDR3 is TGTGCCAGCTCACCACCATTCGGACAGGGGCAAGAGACCCAGTACTTC.

The rearrangement links TRBV3-1 (or the pseudogene TRBV3-2) to TRBJ2-7; 9 bases agree with TRBD1. Germline assignment: CDR1 LGHDT and CDR2 YNNKEL (reference sequence). V dropped 4 bases and J dropped 5; count of bases not matched to a gene: 6. This CDR3 has 14 amino acids. The CDR3 nucleotides are TGTGCCAGCAGCCGGATGGGACAGGGCCACGAGCAGTACTTC. Protein sequence: CASSRMGQGHEQYF.

V is TRBV14 and J is TRBJ2-1; 12 nucleotides line up with TRBD2. V was pared by 3 bases and J by 6 bases, with 3 bases of the junction left unmatched. The CDR3 loop spans 15 amino acids. Germline loops: CDR1 SGHDN, CDR2 FVKESK. CDR3 region: CASSQLAGGANEQFF. The CDR3 DNA follows: TGTGCCAGCAGCCAGCTAGCGGGGGGGGCCAATGAGCAGTTCTTC.

The sample holds a few counts of this clone. The CDR3 loop is CASRTRQGIYGYTF. CDR3 DNA: TGTGCCAGTCGTACGAGACAGGGCATCTATGGCTACACCTTC. The chain is built from TRBV19 and TRBJ1-2; 7 bases are a match to TRBD1. The CDR3 is 14 amino acids. The germline V gene encodes CDR1 LNHDA and CDR2 SQIVND (reference sequence). With 8 bases clipped from V and 4 bases from J, the junction kept 10 bases outside the gene matches.

This chain links TRBV4-3 with TRBJ1-1, with unresolved D. The CDR3 totals 17 residues. Germline values: CDR1 LGHNA, CDR2 YSLEER. V lost 1 base and J lost 4, with 19 bases in between. The CDR3 loop reads CASSQAEDDILGTEAFF. CDR3 sequence (DNA): TGCGCCAGCAGCCAAGCCGAAGACGACATCTTAGGCACTGAAGCTTTCTTT.

V and J are TRBV7-9 and TRBJ1-2; 9 bases are a match to TRBD1. This CDR3 has 15 amino acids. Unmatched junction bases numbered 9, after V lost 5 bases and J lost 5 bases. Germline V lookup: CDR1 SEHNR, CDR2 FQNEAQ (reference sequence). The CDR3 reads CASSPRSTGGYGYTF. The CDR3 nucleotides read TGTGCCAGCAGCCCTCGATCGACAGGGGGTTATGGCTACACCTTC.

V is TRBV2 and J is TRBJ1-1; 10 nucleotides agree with TRBD1. The CDR3 runs to 14 residues. From germline, CDR1 is SNHLY and CDR2 FYNNEI. The V gene end was trimmed by 6 bases and the J gene end by 4 bases; junction bases not matched to a gene: 5. CDR3 protein: CASSPGQGFTEAFF. The CDR3 region has the DNA TGTGCCAGCAGCCCGGGACAGGGGTTCACTGAAGCTTTCTTT.

CDR3 sequence reads: CASGLVPQGGTEAFF. As DNA, the CDR3 is TGTGCTAGTGGTTTGGTACCCCAGGGTGGGACTGAAGCTTTCTTT. The V call is TRBV12-5, the J call TRBJ1-1, with a weak D call TRBD1 (5 bases). V lost 0 bases and J lost 5, with 13 bases in between. Germline V lookup: CDR1 LGHNT, CDR2 FRNRAP. The CDR3 is 15 amino acids.

This clone is a singleton in its sample. The rearrangement uses TRBV5-1 and TRBJ1-2; D not certain. The CDR3 extends over 14 amino acids. V was trimmed by 4 bases and J by 4 bases, leaving 14 bases between them. Germline CDR1 and CDR2: SGHRS and YFSETQ. The CDR3 coding sequence is TGCGCCAGCAGCCCCTCGAGTCCTCGCTATGGCTACACCTTC. It specifies CASSPSSPRYGYTF.

This chain connects TRBV30 to TRBJ1-1; D is unclear. The CDR3 length is 16 residues. Deletions cut 1 base from V and 1 base from J, with 16 bases between. From germline, CDR1 is GTSNPN and CDR2 SVGIG (reference sequence). CDR3 protein: CAWSEVRGGRNTEAFF. CDR3 in DNA: TGTGCCTGGAGTGAGGTCCGGGGAGGAAGGAACACTGAAGCTTTCTTT.

The chain couples TRBV19 to TRBJ2-1, with 9 bases lining up with TRBD2. Germline V gene lookup returns CDR1 LNHDA and CDR2 SQIVND (reference sequence). This CDR3 spans 15 amino acids. J lost 9 bases, V lost 4 bases, and 10 bases had no gene match. The CDR3 protein is CASSTVAGVYGEQFF. The CDR3 bases are TGTGCCAGTAGTACCGTAGCGGGGGTTTATGGTGAGCAGTTCTTC.

The chain joins TRBV5-1 to TRBJ1-2; 12 bases match TRBD1. V gave up 4 bases and J gave up 8 bases; unmatched junction bases: 3. The CDR3 sequence is 13 residues long. Looked up from germline, CDR1 is SGHRS and CDR2 is YFSETQ. The CDR3 protein is CASSPGQGAGYTF. CDR3 nucleotide sequence: TGCGCCAGCAGCCCGGGACAGGGGGCGGGCTACACCTTC.

As to this clone: At one end, the junction sequence differs from germline, possibly due to a read error. The gene calls are TRBV5-1 and TRBJ2-3, with TRBD1 matching 7 bases. CDR1 and CDR2 from the germline V gene are SGHRS and YFSETQ. The CDR3 has 14 amino acids. CDR3 bases: TGCGCCAGCAGCTTGGAAGGGGGCACGGATACGCAGTATTTT. Its translation: CASSLEGGTDTQYF.

V gene TRBV5-6 combines with J gene TRBJ1-5; D is unresolved. Germline CDR1 and CDR2: SGHDT and YYEEEE. The CDR3 runs to 14 residues. V lost 1 base and J lost 2, with 7 bases in between. The CDR3 reads CASSLRGGNQPQHF. CDR3 nucleotide sequence: TGTGCCAGCAGCTTGCGGGGAGGCAATCAGCCCCAGCATTTT.

The V gene is TRBV7-9, the J gene TRBJ1-6; 8 bases match TRBD1. The CDR3 runs to 14 residues. Unmatched junction bases numbered 0, after V lost 1 base and J lost 7 bases. Germline CDR1 reads SEHNR; CDR2 reads FQNEAQ (reference sequence). The CDR3 DNA sequence: TGTGCCAGCAGCTTAGACAGGGGGAATTCACCCCTCCACTTT. Protein product: CASSLDRGNSPLHF.

The DNA of the CDR3 is TGTGCCAGCAGCCCCCGGGACAGGGGGCAGGCAGATACGCAGTATTTT. Protein: CASSPRDRGQADTQYF. The J gene is TRBJ2-3, the V gene TRBV7-2, with 12 bases that match TRBD1. The germline gives CDR1 SGHTA, CDR2 FQGNSA. The CDR3 covers 16 residues. The trim removed 5 bases at V and 4 bases at J, leaving 7 bases unmatched.

This clone came up once. The rearrangement joins TRBV4-3 to TRBJ1-4, with D tentatively TRBD1 (5 bases). From germline, CDR1 is LGHNA and CDR2 YSLEER. The V gene lost 1 base and the J gene lost 8 bases, with 14 bases spanning the gap. This CDR3 is built from 15 residues. CDR3 region: CASSQVWGPLEKLFF. CDR3 coding DNA: TGCGCCAGCAGCCAAGTATGGGGCCCCCTAGAAAAACTGTTTTTT.

J is TRBJ2-5 and V is TRBV30; D ambiguous. Trimming cost V 3 bases and J 5 bases, with 10 bases left between them. CDR3 size: 12 residues. Germline V gene lookup returns CDR1 GTSNPN and CDR2 SVGIG (reference sequence). CDR3 residues: CAWSHGLETQYF. CDR3 sequence (DNA): TGTGCCTGGAGCCATGGGCTGGAGACCCAGTACTTC.

The V call is TRBV2, the J call TRBJ1-6; the match to TRBD1 covers 7 bases. Germline V gene data show CDR1 as SNHLY and CDR2 as FYNNEI. The CDR3 consists of 14 residues. J gave up 7 bases and V 4 bases, and 4 bases lay outside the gene matches. CDR3: CASSGGTENSPLHF. The CDR3 DNA is TGTGCCAGCAGTGGAGGGACAGAAAATTCACCCCTCCACTTT. Filled out from reference TRBV2 and TRBJ1-6, the complete variable domain reads EPEVTQTPSHQVTQMGQEVILRCVPISNHLYFYWYRQILGQKVEFLVSFYNNEISEKSEIFDDQFSVERPDGSNFTLKIRSTKLEDSAMYFCASSGGTENSPLHFGNGTRLTVT.

On this clone: One end of the junction varies from germline; a read error may be responsible. J is TRBJ1-2 and V is TRBV7-7; TRBD1 agrees at 8 bases. In germline, CDR1 is SSHAT, CDR2 FNYEAQ (reference sequence). The CDR3 is 16 amino acids. The CDR3 here is CASSSERRGRVPRYTF. The CDR3 DNA sequence: TGTGCTAGCAGCTCAGAACGCAGGGGGCGCGTTCCCCGCTACACCTTC.

This clone occurred once. The rearrangement links TRBV4-1 to TRBJ1-1, with TRBD1 as a possible D gene (5 bases). The germline V and J ends were trimmed by 4 bases and 0 bases, with 18 bases remaining between them. The CDR3 runs to 17 residues. CDR1 and CDR2 (germline): MGHRA, YSYEKL. CDR3 region: CASSRYRNRYMNTEAFF. The DNA of the CDR3 is TGCGCCAGCAGCCGTTATAGAAACAGGTACATGAACACTGAAGCTTTCTTT.

The chain carries TRBV2 and TRBJ2-3; tentatively, D is TRBD2 (6 bases). The germline CDR1 and CDR2 sequences are SNHLY and FYNNEI. The V and J ends lost 7 bases and 0 bases respectively, with 23 bases between them. The CDR3 extends over 18 amino acids. The CDR3 bases are TGTGCCAGCATACTACCCCCGGGGGACCCTAAAAGCACAGATACGCAGTATTTT. Translation gives CASILPPGDPKSTDTQYF.

This chain connects TRBV3-1 (or the pseudogene TRBV3-2) to TRBJ2-3; possibly TRBD1 for D (6 bases). CDR3 length: 12 amino acids. Between the trimmed V and J ends, which lost 4 bases and 6 bases, there was a span of 8 bases. The V gene's germline CDR1 is LGHDT and CDR2 YNNKEL (reference sequence). The CDR3 loop is CASSRDTDTQYF. Here the CDR3 DNA reads TGTGCCAGCAGCCGGGACACGGATACGCAGTATTTT.

V and J are TRBV7-9 and TRBJ1-3; D is perhaps TRBD1 (5 bases). V lost 1 base to trimming and J lost 16 bases, with 14 bases between them. Germline V gene lookup returns CDR1 SEHNR and CDR2 FQNEAQ (reference sequence). The CDR3 spans 12 residues. Written as DNA, the CDR3 is TGTGCCAGCAGCTTAGATCTGGGGCCACCGTATTTT. It is translated as CASSLDLGPPYF.

J is TRBJ2-7 and V is TRBV18; 9 nucleotides align to TRBD1. V gave up 8 bases and J gave up 6 bases; unmatched junction bases: 11. The CDR3 runs 14 residues. In germline, CDR1 is KGHSH, CDR2 LQKENI. CDR3 DNA: TGTGCCAGCCAAGTCGGACAGGGGAAAGGCGAGCAGTACTTC. Translated, it gives CASQVGQGKGEQYF.

The chain recombines TRBV29-1 with TRBJ2-5; D possibly corresponds to TRBD1 (6 bases). V dropped 8 bases and J dropped 5 bases, with 15 bases sitting between them. The CDR3 has 12 amino acids. The germline V gene has CDR1 SQVTM and CDR2 ANQGSEA. The CDR3 here is CSTLQGSETQYF. In nucleotides, the CDR3 is TGCAGCACCCTACAGGGATCGGAGACCCAGTACTTC.

Concerning this clone itself: The junction does not match germline at one end; this may be a read error. The chain employs TRBV6-6 and TRBJ2-7; 10 bases match TRBD2. The germline CDR1 and CDR2 sequences are MNHNY and SVGAGI (reference sequence). CDR3 length equals 13 residues. CDR3 loop: CASSSSSGGSSDF. CDR3 nucleotide sequence: TGTGCCAGCAGCTCCTCTAGCGGGGGATCCTCGGACTTC.